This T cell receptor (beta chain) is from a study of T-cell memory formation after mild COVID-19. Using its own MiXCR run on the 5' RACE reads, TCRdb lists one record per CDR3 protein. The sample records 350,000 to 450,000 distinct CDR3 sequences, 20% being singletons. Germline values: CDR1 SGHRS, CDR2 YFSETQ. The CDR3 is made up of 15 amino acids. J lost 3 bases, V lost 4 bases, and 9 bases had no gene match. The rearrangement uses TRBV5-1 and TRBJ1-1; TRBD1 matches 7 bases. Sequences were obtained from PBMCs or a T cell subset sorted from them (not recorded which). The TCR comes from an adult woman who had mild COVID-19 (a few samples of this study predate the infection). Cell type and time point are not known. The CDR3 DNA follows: TGCGCCAGCAGCATACAGACAGGGTCGGACACTGAAGCTTTCTTT. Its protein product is CASSIQTGSDTEAFF.